This T cell receptor (beta chain) was captured in a study of blood T cell repertoires in COVID-19. Study overall: Samples came from the United States, Italy and Spain, spanning acute and convalescent COVID-19. From T cells, B-cell-depleted T cells, or PBMCs came the material, which was cDNA or gDNA.

Per the authors' pipeline: How many nucleated cells were present was estimated from reference gene primer amplification. Data came from immunoSEQ multiplex PCR; TCRdb stores just in-frame clones and leaves some out. The DNA was the basis for D and trimming; V, J and clone size are from that table. The sample has around 250,000 clones, about 80% seen once. The specimen sequenced was peripheral blood. This clonotype was obtained from a woman of 80 years or more with acute or convalescent COVID-19.

The CDR3 loop reads CSVVGGDFSETQYF. The CDR3 nucleotides read TGCAGCGTTGTCGGGGGTGACTTCTCTGAGACCCAGTACTTC. The chain links TRBV29-1 to TRBJ2-5; D may be TRBD2 (6 bases). Germline loops: CDR1 SQVTM, CDR2 ANQGSEA. The germline V and J ends were trimmed by 4 bases and 5 bases, with 17 bases remaining between them. The CDR3 loop spans 14 amino acids.